This is a list of T cell receptor beta chains from one sample in a study of T cells in Graves' hyperthyroidism and ophthalmopathy. One entry per CDR3 protein results from TCRdb running MiXCR on the multiplex PCR reads. Here the sample spans 350,000 to 400,000 distinct CDR3 sequences, around 13% being singletons. The sequenced sample consisted of blood. These receptor sequences come from a woman between 55 and 75 years old with Graves' hyperthyroidism. Each CDR3 is given with its conserved first and last residue. Each record gives: clone size, V gene, J gene, D gene, CDR3 DNA, CDR3 protein. D genes are given only for firm matches. Size values are once, few and many counts, or a class for expanded clones, and some rows have none.

>-|TRBV6-5|TRBJ1-3|-
TGTGCCAGCAGTTACGGTTCCTCTGGAAACACCATATATTTT
CASSYGSSGNTIYF
>-|TRBV5-1|TRBJ2-5|TRBD2
TGCGCCAGCAGTAGGTCTAGCGGAAACCAAGAGACCCAGTACTTC
CASSRSSGNQETQYF
>-|TRBV7-9|TRBJ2-3|-
TGTGCCAGCAGCCCTGGATCAGATACGCAGTATTTT
CASSPGSDTQYF
>-|TRBV2|TRBJ1-4|-
TGTGCCAGCACGGTTCGGACAGTTAATGAAAAACTGTTTTTT
CASTVRTVNEKLFF
>-|TRBV4-1|TRBJ2-1|TRBD2
TGCGCCAGCAGCCAAGATCGGCTAGCGGGGGATGAGCAGTTCTTC
CASSQDRLAGDEQFF
>many|TRBV7-3|TRBJ1-5|-
TGTGCCAGCAGTTTATCTCGCAATCAGCCCCAGCATTTT
CASSLSRNQPQHF
>-|TRBV6-1|TRBJ1-3|-
TGTGCCAGCAATCGCGCGGGGTTTGGTGACACCATATATTTT
CASNRAGFGDTIYF
>many|TRBV5-1|TRBJ2-7|TRBD2
TGCGCCAGCAGCTTGGCTAAAGGGACTAGTTCCTACGAGCAGTACTTC
CASSLAKGTSSYEQYF
>many|TRBV5-5|TRBJ1-1|TRBD1
TGTGCCAGCAGCGTCGCAGGGGGCTGGACTGAAGCTTTCTTT
CASSVAGGWTEAFF
>-|TRBV2|TRBJ1-2|TRBD1
TGTGCCAGCAGTGAACAGGGACAGGGCAGCTATGGCTACACCTTC
CASSEQGQGSYGYTF
>few|TRBV6-1|TRBJ2-3|TRBD2
TGTGCCAGCGGGAGCACTAGCGGAGCTAGCACAGATACGCAGTATTTT
CASGSTSGASTDTQYF
>many|TRBV19|TRBJ2-1|TRBD2
TGTGCCAGTAGTCCGGGGACTAGCCCTTACAATGAGCAGTTCTTC
CASSPGTSPYNEQFF
>many|TRBV29-1|TRBJ2-3|TRBD1
TGCAGCGTTGAACAGGGGGCTTCAGATACGCAGTATTTT
CSVEQGASDTQYF
>many|TRBV30|TRBJ2-7|TRBD1
TGTGCCTGGAGCCCTGGGACAGGGTGGTCCTACGAGCAGTACTTC
CAWSPGTGWSYEQYF
>many|TRBV6-1|TRBJ2-1|-
TGTGCCAGCAGAATGAGCTCCTACAATGAGCAGTTCTTC
CASRMSSYNEQFF
>many|TRBV11-2|TRBJ2-1|-
TGTGCCAGCAGCTTACAGGGTTCCGATGAGCAGTTCTTC
CASSLQGSDEQFF
>many|TRBV11-2|TRBJ2-3|TRBD1
TGTGCCAGCAGCTCAAACAGGGGACGGTCAGATACGCAGTATTTT
CASSSNRGRSDTQYF
>-|TRBV6-1|TRBJ1-5|-
TGTGCCAGCAGTGAATTGGGGGGGCCCCAGCATTTT
CASSELGGPQHF
>-|TRBV6-1|TRBJ1-4|-
TGTGCCAGCAGTGAAGGGGGCGATGAAAAACTGTTTTTT
CASSEGGDEKLFF
>many|TRBV24-1|TRBJ1-1|TRBD1
TGTGCCACCAGTGAAGGGACAGGGGGCGTAGGTCGAGCTTTCTTT
CATSEGTGGVGRAFF
>many|TRBV20-1|TRBJ2-7|-
TGCAGTGCTGGCGATATGGGGGCGGGCTCCTACGAGCAGTACTTC
CSAGDMGAGSYEQYF
>many|TRBV19|TRBJ2-1|-
TGTGCCAGTAGTATAGGGAACTCTCTATACAATGAGCAGTTCTTC
CASSIGNSLYNEQFF
>many|TRBV13|TRBJ2-7|TRBD1
TGTGCCAGCAGGCGAACAGGGGATGTGTACGAGCAGTACTTC
CASRRTGDVYEQYF
>-|TRBV11-3|TRBJ2-3|-
TGTGCCAGCAGCCCTGAGGGTTTGGGCGCAGATACGCAGTATTTT
CASSPEGLGADTQYF
>many|TRBV11-2|TRBJ2-1|-
TGTGCCAGCAGCCTATGGGGGCCTAGTCCCTACAATGAGCAGTTCTTC
CASSLWGPSPYNEQFF